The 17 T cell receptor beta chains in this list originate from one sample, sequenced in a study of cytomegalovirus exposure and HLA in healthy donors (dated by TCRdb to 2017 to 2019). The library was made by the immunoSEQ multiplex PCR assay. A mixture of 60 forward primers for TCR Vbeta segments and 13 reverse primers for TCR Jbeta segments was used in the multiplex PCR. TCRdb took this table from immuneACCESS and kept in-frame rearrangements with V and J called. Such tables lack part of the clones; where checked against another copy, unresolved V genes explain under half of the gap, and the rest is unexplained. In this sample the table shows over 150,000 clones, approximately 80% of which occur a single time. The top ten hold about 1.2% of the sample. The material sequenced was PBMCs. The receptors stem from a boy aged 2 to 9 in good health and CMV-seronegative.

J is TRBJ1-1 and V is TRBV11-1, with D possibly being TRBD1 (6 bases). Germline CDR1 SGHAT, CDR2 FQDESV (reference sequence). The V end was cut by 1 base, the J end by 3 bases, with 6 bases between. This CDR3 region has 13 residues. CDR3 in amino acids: CASSLEGDTEAFF. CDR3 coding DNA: TGTGCCAGCAGCTTAGAGGGGGACACTGAAGCTTTCTTT.

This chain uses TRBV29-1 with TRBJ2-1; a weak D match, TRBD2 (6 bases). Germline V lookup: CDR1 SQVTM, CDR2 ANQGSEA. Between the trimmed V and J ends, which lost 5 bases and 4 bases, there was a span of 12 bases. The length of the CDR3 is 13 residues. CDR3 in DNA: TGCAGCGTTCCGGGACTGTTATACAATGAGCAGTTCTTC. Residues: CSVPGLLYNEQFF.

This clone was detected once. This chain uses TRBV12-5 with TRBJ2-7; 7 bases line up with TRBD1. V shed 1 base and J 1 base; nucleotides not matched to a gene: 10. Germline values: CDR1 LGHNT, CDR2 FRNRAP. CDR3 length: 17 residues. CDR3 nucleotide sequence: TGTGCTAGTGGTTTGGCGACAGGGCTCGAGACTTCCTACGAGCAGTACTTC. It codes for CASGLATGLETSYEQYF. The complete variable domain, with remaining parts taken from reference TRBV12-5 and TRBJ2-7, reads DARVTQTPRHKVTEMGQEVTMRCQPILGHNTVFWYRQTMMQGLELLAYFRNRAPLDDSGMPKDRFSAEMPDATLATLKIQPSEPRDSAVYFCASGLATGLETSYEQYFGPGTRLTVT.

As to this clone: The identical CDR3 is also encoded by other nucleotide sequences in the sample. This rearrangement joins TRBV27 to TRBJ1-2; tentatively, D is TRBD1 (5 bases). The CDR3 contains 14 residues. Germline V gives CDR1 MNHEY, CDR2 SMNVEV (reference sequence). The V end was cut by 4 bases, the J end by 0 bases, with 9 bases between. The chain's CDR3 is CASSSTAANYGYTF. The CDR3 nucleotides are TGTGCCAGCAGTTCGACAGCTGCTAACTATGGCTACACCTTC.

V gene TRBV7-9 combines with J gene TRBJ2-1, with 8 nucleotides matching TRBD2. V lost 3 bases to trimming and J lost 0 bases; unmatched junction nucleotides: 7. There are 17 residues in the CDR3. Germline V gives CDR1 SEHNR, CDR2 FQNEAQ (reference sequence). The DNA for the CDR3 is TGTGCCAGCAGCTTTACTAGCGGAAGGCGCTCCTACAATGAGCAGTTCTTC. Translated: CASSFTSGRRSYNEQFF.

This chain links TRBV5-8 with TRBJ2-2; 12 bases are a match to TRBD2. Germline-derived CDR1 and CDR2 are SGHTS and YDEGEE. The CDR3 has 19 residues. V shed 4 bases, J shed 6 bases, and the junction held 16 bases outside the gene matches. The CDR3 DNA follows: TGTGCCAGCAGCCAAGTCCGGACTAGCGGGAATAGGTGGGCCGGGGAGCTGTTTTTT. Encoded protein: CASSQVRTSGNRWAGELFF.

The CDR3 here is CASSPEGDRGMNTEAFF. CDR3 coding DNA: TGTGCCAGCAGCCCCGAGGGGGACAGGGGGATGAACACTGAAGCTTTCTTT. The gene calls are TRBV5-6 and TRBJ1-1, with 11 positions matching TRBD1. The CDR3 totals 17 residues. Germline trimming cut 4 bases from V and 0 bases from J; bases unmatched to any gene: 8. Germline V gives CDR1 SGHDT, CDR2 YYEEEE.

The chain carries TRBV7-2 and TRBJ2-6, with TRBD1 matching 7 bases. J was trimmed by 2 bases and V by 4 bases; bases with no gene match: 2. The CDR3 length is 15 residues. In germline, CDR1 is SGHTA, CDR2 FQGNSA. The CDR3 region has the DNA TGTGCCAGCAGCTCCCAGGGGGCTGGGGCCAACGTCCTGACTTTC. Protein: CASSSQGAGANVLTF.

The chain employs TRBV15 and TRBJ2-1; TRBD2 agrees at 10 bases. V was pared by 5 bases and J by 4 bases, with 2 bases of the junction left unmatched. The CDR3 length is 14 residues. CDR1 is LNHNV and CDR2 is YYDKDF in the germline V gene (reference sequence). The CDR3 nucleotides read TGTGCCACCAGCCCGACTAGCGGGTACAATGAGCAGTTCTTC. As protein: CATSPTSGYNEQFF.

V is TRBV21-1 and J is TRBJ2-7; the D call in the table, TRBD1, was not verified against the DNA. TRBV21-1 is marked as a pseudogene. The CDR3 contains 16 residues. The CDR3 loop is CASSTPDREPSYEQYF. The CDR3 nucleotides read TGTGCCAGCAGCACACCTGACAGGGAGCCCTCCTACGAGCAGTACTTC.

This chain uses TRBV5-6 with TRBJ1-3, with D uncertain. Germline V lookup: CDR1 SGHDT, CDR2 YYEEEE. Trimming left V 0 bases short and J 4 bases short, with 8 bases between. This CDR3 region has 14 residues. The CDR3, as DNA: TGTGCCAGCAGCTTGGGTCACCGGGGAAACACCATATATTTT. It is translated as CASSLGHRGNTIYF.

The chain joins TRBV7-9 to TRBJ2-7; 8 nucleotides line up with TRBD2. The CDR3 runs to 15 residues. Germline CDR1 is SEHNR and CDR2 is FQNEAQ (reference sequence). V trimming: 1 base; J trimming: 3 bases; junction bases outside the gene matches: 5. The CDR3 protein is CASSLGGGTFYEQYV. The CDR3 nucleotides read TGTGCCAGCAGCTTAGGCGGGGGGACATTCTACGAGCAGTACGTC.

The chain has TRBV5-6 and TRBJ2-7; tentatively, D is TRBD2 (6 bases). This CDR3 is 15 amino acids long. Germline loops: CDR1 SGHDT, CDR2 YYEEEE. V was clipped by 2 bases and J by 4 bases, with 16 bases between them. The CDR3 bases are TGTGCCAGCAGCTTCAATGGACTAACAACTTACGAGCAGTACTTC. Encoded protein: CASSFNGLTTYEQYF.

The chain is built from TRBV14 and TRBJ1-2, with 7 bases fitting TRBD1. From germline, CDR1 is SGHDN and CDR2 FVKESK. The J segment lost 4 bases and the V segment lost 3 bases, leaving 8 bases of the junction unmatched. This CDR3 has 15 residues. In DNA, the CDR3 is TGTGCCAGCAGCCACTCTAGGGGGCGCGGCTATGGCTACACCTTC. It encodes CASSHSRGRGYGYTF.

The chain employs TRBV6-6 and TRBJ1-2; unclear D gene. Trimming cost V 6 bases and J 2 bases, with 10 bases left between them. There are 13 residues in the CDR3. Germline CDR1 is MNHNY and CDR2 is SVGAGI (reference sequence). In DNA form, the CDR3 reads TGTGCCAGCAGCTTCGGGAGGAACTATGGCTACACCTTC. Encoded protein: CASSFGRNYGYTF.

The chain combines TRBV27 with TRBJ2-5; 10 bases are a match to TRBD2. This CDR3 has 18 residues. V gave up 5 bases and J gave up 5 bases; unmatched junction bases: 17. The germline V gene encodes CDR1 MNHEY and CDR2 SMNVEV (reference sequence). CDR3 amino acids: CASSPGGLSGRAVETQYF. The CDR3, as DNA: TGTGCCAGCAGTCCCGGAGGGCTGAGCGGGAGGGCCGTGGAGACCCAGTACTTC.

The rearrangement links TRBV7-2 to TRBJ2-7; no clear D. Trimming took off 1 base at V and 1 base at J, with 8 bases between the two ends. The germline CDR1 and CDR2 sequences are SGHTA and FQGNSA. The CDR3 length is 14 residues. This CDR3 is CASSLERGSYEQYV. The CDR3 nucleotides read TGTGCCAGCAGCTTAGAACGCGGTTCCTACGAGCAGTACGTC.